These 31 T cell receptor beta chains came from one sample sequenced in a study of cytomegalovirus exposure and HLA in healthy donors (dated by TCRdb to between 2016 and 2019). The library was produced with the immunoSEQ multiplex PCR assay. A mixture of 60 forward primers for TCR Vbeta segments and 13 reverse primers for TCR Jbeta segments was used in the multiplex PCR. The immuneACCESS repertoire file appears here via TCRdb, limited to in-frame rearrangements. These files lack a portion of the clones; in checked studies, under half of the deficit traces to unresolved V genes, and the cause of the others is not known. This sample has about 35,000 clones in its table, and less than 85% of those were observed once. 6% of the sample comes from the top ten. The sample comprised PBMCs. The receptors shown here come from a male donor in good health and CMV-seronegative.

This chain uses TRBV10-2 with TRBJ2-5; the match to TRBD1 covers 7 bases. Gene TRBJ2-7 matches the end of the DNA better, so the J call may be wrong. The CDR3 sequence is 12 residues long. The germline gives CDR1 WSHSY, CDR2 SAAADI. The CDR3 nucleotides read TGCGCCAGCAGCCCAGGGGGCTACGAGCAGTACTTC. Its translation is CASSPGGYEQYF.

The chain couples TRBV9 to TRBJ1-6; D unclear. V shed 3 bases and J shed 7 bases, with 14 bases lying between them. The germline gives CDR1 SGDLS, CDR2 YYNGEE. This CDR3 contains 15 residues. The CDR3 DNA is TGTGCCAGCAGCGGCGGGGAGGCGGGGAATTCACCCCTCCACTTT. Protein product: CASSGGEAGNSPLHF.

V gene TRBV6-1 combines with J gene TRBJ2-2, with 8 bases matching TRBD2. Unmatched junction bases numbered 2, after V lost 4 bases and J lost 4 bases. Germline CDR1 and CDR2: MNHNS and SASEGT. This CDR3 has 14 residues. CDR3 in amino acids: CASSGGTSTGELFF. CDR3 DNA: TGTGCCAGCAGTGGAGGGACTAGCACCGGGGAGCTGTTTTTT.

J is TRBJ1-2 and V is TRBV4-2; D possibly corresponds to TRBD1 (6 bases). CDR3 size: 15 residues. V lost 4 bases and J lost 6, with 18 bases in between. Per the germline V gene, CDR1 is LGHNA and CDR2 is YNFKEQ. CDR3 amino acids: CASSPGQTQSDGYTF. CDR3 DNA: TGTGCCAGCAGCCCCGGACAGACACAATCTGATGGCTACACCTTC.

This chain joins TRBV11-2 and TRBJ1-4; D is unresolved. The CDR3 is made up of 15 amino acids. V was cut by 5 bases and J by 3 bases, with 13 bases left in between. The germline CDR1 and CDR2 sequences are SGHAT and FQNNGV. CDR3 sequence (DNA): TGTGCCAGCAGCAAGGATGGCGGCTCTAATGAAAAACTGTTTTTT. Its protein product is CASSKDGGSNEKLFF.

The J gene is TRBJ2-1, the V gene TRBV6-1; tentative D call: TRBD2 (7 bases). The CDR3 loop spans 17 amino acids. V lost 2 bases, J lost 0 bases, and 14 bases lay in between. The V gene's germline CDR1 is MNHNS and CDR2 SASEGT. CDR3 residues: CASSETAGHSSYNEQFF. As DNA, the CDR3 is TGTGCCAGCAGTGAAACAGCGGGACACAGCTCCTACAATGAGCAGTTCTTC.

This clone was detected only a few times. The gene calls are TRBV5-1 and TRBJ2-1, with D perhaps matching TRBD2 (5 bases). Trimming removed 4 bases at V and 8 bases at J, with 16 bases between. The CDR3 length is 14 residues. CDR1 SGHRS and CDR2 YFSETQ come from the germline V gene. CDR3 residues: CASSLLLASDEQFF. For the CDR3, the DNA is TGCGCCAGCAGCCTTCTGCTAGCCAGTGATGAGCAGTTCTTC.

The rearrangement joins TRBV5-6 to TRBJ1-4, with no clear D. The germline gives CDR1 SGHDT, CDR2 YYEEEE. The CDR3 is made up of 14 amino acids. Trimming shortened V by 3 bases and J by 6 bases, and 12 bases separated the two germline ends. As DNA, the CDR3 is TGTGCCAGCAGCTCGGACTCAGTAGATGAAAAACTGTTTTTT. It encodes CASSSDSVDEKLFF.

This clone was seen more than once but under ten times. V is TRBV5-1 and J is TRBJ1-1; possibly TRBD1 for D (6 bases). CDR3 size: 14 residues. Trimming left V 4 bases short and J 2 bases short, with 12 bases between. Germline-derived CDR1 and CDR2 are SGHRS and YFSETQ. The CDR3 nucleotides are TGCGCCAGCAGCCCCCAACAGGGTAACACTGAAGCTTTCTTT. Translating gives CASSPQQGNTEAFF.

The V call is TRBV29-1, the J call TRBJ1-6; 8 nucleotides match TRBD1. Germline V gene data show CDR1 as SQVTM and CDR2 as ANQGSEA. V lost 6 bases and J lost 7; bases outside the gene matches: 8. This CDR3 is 14 amino acids long. The CDR3 sequence is CSVASDRENSPLHF. The CDR3 DNA reads TGCAGCGTAGCATCGGACAGGGAAAATTCACCCCTCCACTTT. The full variable domain, in which reference TRBV29-1 and TRBJ1-6 provide the parts outside the CDR3, is SAVISQKPSRDICQRGTSLTIQCQVDSQVTMMFWYRQQPGQSLTLIATANQGSEATYESGFVIDKFPISRPNLTFSTLTVSNMSPEDSSIYLCSVASDRENSPLHFGNGTRLTVT.

This clone was detected once. The chain links TRBV7-6 to TRBJ2-2; 7 bases match TRBD2. V dropped 5 bases and J dropped 3; count of bases not matched to a gene: 6. The CDR3 runs 15 residues. Germline V gives CDR1 SGHVS, CDR2 FNYEAQ. The CDR3: CASSPREGYTGELFF. The CDR3 coding sequence is TGTGCCAGCAGCCCAAGGGAGGGGTACACCGGGGAGCTGTTTTTT.

Only one count was recorded for this clone. This chain joins TRBV13 and TRBJ2-1; 10 bases fit TRBD2. Germline V gene data show CDR1 as PRHDT and CDR2 as FYEKMQ (reference sequence). The CDR3 has 19 residues. V lost 2 bases, J lost 8 bases, and 18 bases stayed unmatched. CDR3 loop: CASSLLPGASGSDLDEQFF. CDR3 nucleotides: TGTGCCAGCAGCTTACTACCTGGGGCTAGCGGGAGCGATTTGGATGAGCAGTTCTTC.

This clone has just one count. This sequence joins TRBV5-1 and TRBJ1-1; D ambiguous. The CDR3 length is 13 residues. The ends were cut back, 0 bases at V and 7 bases at J, with 10 bases in the middle. From germline, CDR1 is SGHRS and CDR2 YFSETQ. The CDR3 spells CASSLGQSDEAFF. For the CDR3, the DNA is TGCGCCAGCAGCTTGGGACAATCCGATGAAGCTTTCTTT.

The CDR3 protein is CASSLSGANEQYF. CDR3 nucleotide sequence: TGTGCCAGCAGCTTGTCTGGGGCGAATGAGCAGTACTTC. The rearrangement links TRBV13 to TRBJ2-7; tentatively, D is TRBD1 (5 bases). Trimming shortened V by 3 bases and J by 7 bases, and 13 bases separated the two germline ends. There are 13 residues in the CDR3. The germline gives CDR1 PRHDT, CDR2 FYEKMQ (reference sequence).

The V gene is TRBV7-3, the J gene TRBJ2-1; 13 nucleotides match TRBD2. CDR3 length equals 15 residues. Germline V gene data show CDR1 as SGHTA and CDR2 as FQGTGA. Trimming at V came to 4 bases and at J to 4 bases, leaving 1 base not matched to a gene. CDR3 DNA: TGTGCCAGCAGCTCGACTAGCGGGGGGTACAATGAGCAGTTCTTC. Translating gives CASSSTSGGYNEQFF.

This clone was counted a single time. The gene calls are TRBV5-6 and TRBJ2-2; perhaps TRBD2 as D (5 bases). V was cut by 5 bases and J by 5 bases, with 16 bases left in between. The CDR3 is made up of 15 amino acids. Per germline, CDR1 SGHDT and CDR2 YYEEEE. CDR3 sequence: CASSSLRSGTGELFF. The CDR3, as DNA: TGTGCCAGCAGTTCCCTCAGGTCGGGGACCGGGGAGCTGTTTTTT.

The chain uses TRBV30 and TRBJ2-6; 11 bases align to TRBD1. The junction had 5 bases not matched to a gene; V was cut back by 2 bases and J by 2 bases. Germline CDR1 reads GTSNPN; CDR2 reads SVGIG (reference sequence). There are 17 residues in the CDR3. The CDR3 nucleotides are TGTGCCTGGAGTACCGGGACAGGGGGGGCTGGGGCCAACGTCCTGACTTTC. It specifies CAWSTGTGGAGANVLTF.

This sequence joins TRBV7-9 and TRBJ2-6; 7 bases fit TRBD1. Germline V gene lookup returns CDR1 SEHNR and CDR2 FQNEAQ (reference sequence). The trim removed 1 base at V and 0 bases at J, leaving 9 bases unmatched. CDR3 size: 19 residues. The CDR3 here is CASSLVLTGTSSGANVLTF. In DNA form, the CDR3 reads TGTGCCAGCAGCTTAGTTTTGACAGGGACGAGCTCTGGGGCCAACGTCCTGACTTTC.

This clone was seen once. The V gene is TRBV5-1, the J gene TRBJ1-2, with D uncertain. Trimming removed 4 bases at V and 0 bases at J, with 13 bases between. The CDR3 spans 15 residues. Germline loops: CDR1 SGHRS, CDR2 YFSETQ. The CDR3 here is CASSPAGLANYGYTF. CDR3 bases: TGCGCCAGCAGCCCGGCGGGATTAGCTAACTATGGCTACACCTTC.

This clone has a handful of counts. The gene calls are TRBV6-5 and TRBJ1-2; D not resolved. V dropped 11 bases and J dropped 5 bases, with 18 bases sitting between them. Germline CDR1 MNHEY, CDR2 SVGAGI. The CDR3 length is 13 residues. The CDR3 region has the DNA TGTGCCGCGCAGGTGGGGAGACATTATGGCTACACCTTC. It specifies CAAQVGRHYGYTF.

The chain employs TRBV5-1 and TRBJ2-7, with 8 bases aligning to TRBD1. V lost 4 bases, J lost 4 bases, and 7 bases stayed unmatched. The length of the CDR3 is 14 residues. Germline V gene sequence: CDR1 SGHRS, CDR2 YFSETQ. The CDR3, as DNA: TGCGCCAGCAGCGGAGGAGGACAGGGTTACGAGCAGTACTTC. Protein sequence: CASSGGGQGYEQYF. Full variable domain (rest looked up from reference TRBV5-1 and TRBJ2-7): KAGVTQTPRYLIKTRGQQVTLSCSPISGHRSVSWYQQTPGQGLQFLFEYFSETQRNKGNFPGRFSGRQFSNSRSEMNVSTLELGDSALYLCASSGGGQGYEQYFGPGTRLTVT.

This chain uses TRBV6-1 with TRBJ1-3, with D possibly being TRBD1 (6 bases). The CDR3 runs to 15 residues. Germline values: CDR1 MNHNS, CDR2 SASEGT. V dropped 8 bases and J dropped 3 bases, with 17 bases sitting between them. The CDR3 loop reads CASGRDTRDGNTIYF. The CDR3 region has the DNA TGTGCCAGCGGACGGGACACCCGGGATGGAAACACCATATATTTT.

The chain recombines TRBV7-2 with TRBJ2-7, with TRBD1 matching 8 bases. With 5 bases clipped from V and 5 bases from J, the junction kept 5 bases outside the gene matches. The CDR3 is 13 amino acids. Germline assignment: CDR1 SGHTA and CDR2 FQGNSA. The CDR3 DNA reads TGTGCCAGCAGCGGCCGGGACAGGAACGAGCAGTACTTC. Translating gives CASSGRDRNEQYF.

This clone occurred once. The chain carries TRBV29-1 and TRBJ1-2; no clear D. There are 14 residues in the CDR3. The germline V gene has CDR1 SQVTM and CDR2 ANQGSEA. The germline V and J ends were trimmed by 7 bases and 4 bases, with 19 bases remaining between them. CDR3 amino acids: CSAGAGYPSYGYTF. The CDR3 DNA sequence: TGCAGCGCTGGTGCGGGTTACCCCTCCTATGGCTACACCTTC.

This clone showed up just once. The chain uses TRBV30 and TRBJ1-1; 9 bases map to TRBD1. CDR3 length: 13 amino acids. V was pared by 3 bases and J by 8 bases, with 7 bases of the junction left unmatched. Germline lookup yields CDR1 GTSNPN and CDR2 SVGIG (reference sequence). As DNA, the CDR3 is TGTGCCTGGAGCGCTTGGACAGGGGACGAAGCTTTCTTT. This gives the protein CAWSAWTGDEAFF.

Comments on this clone: The sample carries other DNA sequences with the same CDR3. V and J are TRBV29-1 and TRBJ2-3; 8 bases fit TRBD1. CDR1 and CDR2 (germline): SQVTM, ANQGSEA. After removal of 1 base from V and 2 bases from J, the junction contained 2 bases not matched to a gene. This CDR3 comprises 14 residues. CDR3 region: CSVEGQGYTDTQYF. CDR3 DNA: TGCAGCGTTGAAGGACAGGGGTACACAGATACGCAGTATTTT.

The V and J genes are TRBV6-1 and TRBJ1-1, with unresolved D. Trimming took off 6 bases at V and 0 bases at J, with 8 bases between the two ends. The CDR3 runs 13 residues. From germline, CDR1 is MNHNS and CDR2 SASEGT. The CDR3 is CASSAHLNTEAFF. Written as DNA, the CDR3 is TGTGCCAGCAGCGCCCACTTGAACACTGAAGCTTTCTTT.

This clone showed up just once. The genes are TRBV27 and TRBJ2-7; TRBD1 agrees at 9 bases. CDR1 and CDR2 (germline): MNHEY, SMNVEV (reference sequence). CDR3 length equals 13 residues. With 2 bases clipped from V and 7 bases from J, the junction kept 3 bases outside the gene matches. CDR3 in amino acids: CASSLGTGQEQYF. CDR3 sequence (DNA): TGTGCCAGCAGTTTAGGGACAGGGCAGGAGCAGTACTTC.

In this sample, this clone turned up a few times. CDR3 residues: CASSYRDREVAFF. For the CDR3, the DNA is TGTGCCAGCAGTTACCGGGACAGGGAGGTAGCTTTCTTT. This chain connects TRBV6-5 to TRBJ1-1; TRBD1 matches 9 bases. CDR1 and CDR2 from the germline V gene are MNHEY and SVGAGI. The CDR3 consists of 13 residues. With 2 bases clipped from V and 10 bases from J, the junction kept 5 bases outside the gene matches.

The V call is TRBV28, the J call TRBJ1-4, with unresolved D. Trimming removed 6 bases at V and 8 bases at J, with 13 bases between. The germline V gene has CDR1 MDHEN and CDR2 SYDVKM. CDR3 size: 13 residues. The DNA of the CDR3 is TGTGCCAGCAGATATCAGTCCGGGGAAAAACTGTTTTTT. This codes for CASRYQSGEKLFF.

CDR3 DNA: TGTGCCAGCAGCTTTTTCGACAGGAACAATGAGCAGTTCTTC. It translates to CASSFFDRNNEQFF. V and J are TRBV5-6 and TRBJ2-1, with D possibly TRBD1 on 6 matching bases. V was pared by 2 bases and J by 5 bases, with 11 bases between. Germline V gives CDR1 SGHDT, CDR2 YYEEEE. The CDR3 covers 14 residues.